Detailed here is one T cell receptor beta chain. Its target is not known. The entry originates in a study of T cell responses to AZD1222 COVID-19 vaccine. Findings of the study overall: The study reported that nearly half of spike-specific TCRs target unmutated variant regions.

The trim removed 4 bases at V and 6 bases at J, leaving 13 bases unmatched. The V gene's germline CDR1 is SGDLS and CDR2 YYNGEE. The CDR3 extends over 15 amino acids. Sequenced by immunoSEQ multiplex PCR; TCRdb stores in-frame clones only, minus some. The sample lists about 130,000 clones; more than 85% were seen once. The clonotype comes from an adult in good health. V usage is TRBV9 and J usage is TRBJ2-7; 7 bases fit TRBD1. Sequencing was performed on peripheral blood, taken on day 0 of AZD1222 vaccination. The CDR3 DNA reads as TGTGCCAGCAGCATTTCTGGGACAGCCCTTAGCGAGCAGTACTTC. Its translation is CASSISGTALSEQYF. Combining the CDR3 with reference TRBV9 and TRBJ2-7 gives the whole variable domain DSGVTQTPKHLITATGQRVTLRCSPRSGDLSVYWYQQSLDQGLQFLIQYYNGEERAKGNILERFSAQQFPDLHSELNLSSLELGDSALYFCASSISGTALSEQYFGPGTRLTVT.